Included here is one T cell receptor (beta chain) sequence, with context. V was clipped by 2 bases and J by 6 bases, with 10 bases between them. The CDR3 runs 13 residues. Germline V CDR1 and CDR2: SNHLY, FYNNEI. This sample is part of a study of T cell responses to AZD1222 COVID-19 vaccine. Study in general: Pooling of second doses given at about 4 or about 12 weeks was done.

Data came from immunoSEQ multiplex PCR; TCRdb stores just in-frame clones and leaves some out. The profile covers about 150,000 clones, with 90% to 95% appearing a single time and about 8.6% taken by the ten largest. The sequencing here drew on peripheral blood, taken on day 0 of AZD1222 vaccination. The TCR was taken from an adult in good health. The chain is built from TRBV2 and TRBJ1-2; TRBD1 might be the D (5 bases). CDR3 residues: CASSELGADGYTF. CDR3 in DNA: TGTGCCAGCAGTGAACTTGGGGCAGATGGCTACACCTTC.